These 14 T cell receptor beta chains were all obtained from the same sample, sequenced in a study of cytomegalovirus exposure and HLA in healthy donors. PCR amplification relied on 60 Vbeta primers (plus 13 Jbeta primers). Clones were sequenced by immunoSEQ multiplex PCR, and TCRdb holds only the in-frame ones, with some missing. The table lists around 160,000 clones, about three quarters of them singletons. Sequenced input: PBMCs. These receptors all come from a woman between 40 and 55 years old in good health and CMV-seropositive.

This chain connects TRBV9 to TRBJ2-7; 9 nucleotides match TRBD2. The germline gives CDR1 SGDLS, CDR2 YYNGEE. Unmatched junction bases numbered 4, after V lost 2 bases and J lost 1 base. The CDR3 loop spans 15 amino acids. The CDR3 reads CASSVGGRGSYEQYF. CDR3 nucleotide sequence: TGTGCCAGCAGCGTGGGCGGGAGGGGATCCTACGAGCAGTACTTC.

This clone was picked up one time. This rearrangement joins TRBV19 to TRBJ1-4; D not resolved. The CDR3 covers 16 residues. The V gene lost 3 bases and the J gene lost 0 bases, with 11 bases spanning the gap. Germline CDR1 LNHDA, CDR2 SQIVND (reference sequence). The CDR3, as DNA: TGTGCCAGTAGTATCTCCAACTATGCAACTAATGAAAAACTGTTTTTT. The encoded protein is CASSISNYATNEKLFF.

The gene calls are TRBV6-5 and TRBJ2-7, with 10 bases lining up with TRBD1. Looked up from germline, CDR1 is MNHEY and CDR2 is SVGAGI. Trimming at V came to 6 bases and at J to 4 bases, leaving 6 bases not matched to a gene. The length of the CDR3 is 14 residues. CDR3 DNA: TGTGCCAGCAGAGAGACAGGGGGCGGATACGAGCAGTACTTC. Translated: CASRETGGGYEQYF.

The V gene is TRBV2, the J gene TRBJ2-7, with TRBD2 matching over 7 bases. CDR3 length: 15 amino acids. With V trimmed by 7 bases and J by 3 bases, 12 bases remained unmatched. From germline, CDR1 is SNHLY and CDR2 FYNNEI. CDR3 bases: TGTGCCAGCACTTCCCGACCGGGGGGAAACTACGAGCAGTACTTC. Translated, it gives CASTSRPGGNYEQYF.

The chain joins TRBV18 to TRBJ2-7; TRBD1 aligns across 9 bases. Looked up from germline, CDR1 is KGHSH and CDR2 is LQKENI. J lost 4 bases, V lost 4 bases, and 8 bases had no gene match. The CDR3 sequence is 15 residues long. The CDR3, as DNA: TGTGCCAGCTCACTACCGGGACAGGGACTTTACGAGCAGTACTTC. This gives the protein CASSLPGQGLYEQYF.

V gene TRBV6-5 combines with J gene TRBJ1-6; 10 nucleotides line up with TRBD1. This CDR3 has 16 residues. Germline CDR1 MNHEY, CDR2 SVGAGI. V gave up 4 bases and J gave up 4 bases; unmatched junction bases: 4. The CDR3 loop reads CASSSWGQGYNSPLHF. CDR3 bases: TGTGCCAGCAGTTCCTGGGGACAGGGGTATAATTCACCCCTCCACTTT.

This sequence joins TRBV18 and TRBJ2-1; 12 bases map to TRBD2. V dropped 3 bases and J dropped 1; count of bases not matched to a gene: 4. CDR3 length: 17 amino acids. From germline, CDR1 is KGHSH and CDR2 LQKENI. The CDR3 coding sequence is TGTGCCAGCTCACCCTCGACTAGCGGGGGTTCCTACAATGAGCAGTTCTTC. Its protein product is CASSPSTSGGSYNEQFF.

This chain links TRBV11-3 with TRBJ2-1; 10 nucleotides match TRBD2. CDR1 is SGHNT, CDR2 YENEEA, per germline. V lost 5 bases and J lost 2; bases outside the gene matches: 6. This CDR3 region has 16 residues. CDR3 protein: CASSIRGTSAYNEQFF. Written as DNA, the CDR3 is TGTGCCAGCAGCATCCGCGGGACTAGCGCCTACAATGAGCAGTTCTTC.

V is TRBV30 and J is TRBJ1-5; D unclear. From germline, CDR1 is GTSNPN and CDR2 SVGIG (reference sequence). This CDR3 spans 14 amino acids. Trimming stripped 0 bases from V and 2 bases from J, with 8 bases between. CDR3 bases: TGTGCCTGGAGTGTGAGACTGGGCAATCAGCCCCAGCATTTT. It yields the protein CAWSVRLGNQPQHF. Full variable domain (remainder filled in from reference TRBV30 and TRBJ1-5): SQTIHQWPATLVQPVGSPLSLECTVEGTSNPNLYWYRQAAGRGLQLLFYSVGIGQISSEVPQNLSASRPQDRQFILSSKKLLLSDSGFYLCAWSVRLGNQPQHFGDGTRLSIL.

This CDR3 is CASSHRGTLNTGELFF. The CDR3 DNA follows: TGTGCCAGCAGCCACCGGGGTACATTGAACACCGGGGAGCTGTTTTTT. The V call is TRBV6-6, the J call TRBJ2-2, with D possibly being TRBD2 (5 bases). Germline CDR1 MNHNY, CDR2 SVGAGI (reference sequence). The CDR3 length is 16 residues. V was clipped by 6 bases and J by 1 base, with 15 bases between them.

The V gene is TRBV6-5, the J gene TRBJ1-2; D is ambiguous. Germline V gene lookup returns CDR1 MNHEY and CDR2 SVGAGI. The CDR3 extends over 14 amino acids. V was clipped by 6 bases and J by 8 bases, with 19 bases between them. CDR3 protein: CASSPAVLASGYTF. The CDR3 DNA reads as TGTGCCAGCAGCCCAGCCGTATTAGCCTCCGGCTACACCTTC.

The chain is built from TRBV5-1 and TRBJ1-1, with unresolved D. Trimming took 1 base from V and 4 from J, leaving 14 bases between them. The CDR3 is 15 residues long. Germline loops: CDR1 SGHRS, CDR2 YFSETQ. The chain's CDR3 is CASSLRYTGSTEAFF. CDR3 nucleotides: TGCGCCAGCAGCTTGCGATACACGGGGAGCACTGAAGCTTTCTTT. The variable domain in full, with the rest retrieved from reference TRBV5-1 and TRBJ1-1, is KAGVTQTPRYLIKTRGQQVTLSCSPISGHRSVSWYQQTPGQGLQFLFEYFSETQRNKGNFPGRFSGRQFSNSRSEMNVSTLELGDSALYLCASSLRYTGSTEAFFGQGTRLTVV.

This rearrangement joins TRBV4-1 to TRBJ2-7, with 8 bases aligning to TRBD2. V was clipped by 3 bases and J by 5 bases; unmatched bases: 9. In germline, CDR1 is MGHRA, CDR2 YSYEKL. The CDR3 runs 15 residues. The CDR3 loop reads CASSQPGLGVDEQYF. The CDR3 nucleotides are TGCGCCAGCAGCCAGCCGGGACTAGGTGTCGACGAGCAGTACTTC.

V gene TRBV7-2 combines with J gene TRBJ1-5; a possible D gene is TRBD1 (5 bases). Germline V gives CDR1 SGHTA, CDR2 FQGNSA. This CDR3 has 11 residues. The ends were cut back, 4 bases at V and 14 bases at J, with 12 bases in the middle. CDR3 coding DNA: TGTGCCAGCAGCTCCCCAGGGCCGAAGCATTTT. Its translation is CASSSPGPKHF.